The 30 T cell receptor beta chains below all came from one sample that was sequenced in a study of cytomegalovirus exposure and HLA in healthy donors. PCR used 60 Vbeta primers and 13 Jbeta primers. Profiled with immunoSEQ multiplex PCR; TCRdb holds only in-frame clones, not every one. The sample records around 150,000 clones, about 85% being singletons. The sequenced sample was PBMCs. These receptors all come from a human donor in good health.

The rearrangement links TRBV14 to TRBJ1-2; 9 bases are shared with TRBD1. CDR1 is SGHDN and CDR2 is FVKESK in the germline V gene. Trimming took 2 bases from V and 7 from J; bases not matched to a gene: 8. This CDR3 comprises 15 residues. The CDR3 sequence: CASSQSGQGHVGYTF. The CDR3 DNA follows: TGTGCCAGCAGCCAAAGTGGACAGGGGCATGTTGGCTACACCTTC.

CDR3 in DNA: TGTGCCAGCAGCTTTCAGACCGGGACTATGGACACTGAAGCTTTCTTT. Translating gives CASSFQTGTMDTEAFF. This sequence joins TRBV25-1 and TRBJ1-1; D is possibly TRBD1 (5 bases). The germline CDR1 and CDR2 sequences are MGHDK and SYGVNS. CDR3 length: 16 residues. Trimming took off 6 bases at V and 3 bases at J, with 20 bases between the two ends.

This clone appeared a single time. The CDR3 DNA sequence: TGTGCCAGCTCAAAAGCTAGCGGGGCAGGTGAGCAGTACTTC. Amino acids: CASSKASGAGEQYF. The gene calls are TRBV5-4 and TRBJ2-7, with TRBD2 matching over 9 bases. The V segment lost 7 bases and the J segment 7 bases; nucleotides outside the gene matches: 12. The CDR3 is 14 residues long. CDR1 is SGHNT, CDR2 YYREEE, per germline (reference sequence).

The rearrangement uses TRBV21-1 and TRBJ2-1; the D call of TRBD1 is as the table states it, not checked on the DNA. TRBV21-1 has pseudogene status. The CDR3 covers 17 residues. The CDR3 region has the DNA TGTGCCAGCAGCTGCCGCTTGACAGGGGCGACGTACAATGAGCAGTTCTTC. Translated: CASSCRLTGATYNEQFF.

The gene calls are TRBV11-2 and TRBJ2-7; 7 nucleotides agree with TRBD2. CDR3 length: 13 residues. V was clipped by 1 base and J by 6 bases; unmatched bases: 3. Germline CDR1 and CDR2: SGHAT and FQNNGV. This CDR3 reads CASSLVSGLEQYF. The CDR3 DNA reads as TGTGCCAGCAGCTTAGTTAGCGGGCTCGAGCAGTACTTC.

The chain carries TRBV7-2 and TRBJ1-2; D is undetermined. This CDR3 has 13 amino acids. Trimming took 5 bases from V and 6 from J, leaving 13 bases between them. CDR1 SGHTA and CDR2 FQGNSA come from the germline V gene. The CDR3 sequence: CASSPQGGNGYTF. The CDR3 DNA is TGTGCCAGCAGCCCCCAAGGAGGGAATGGCTACACCTTC.

The J gene is TRBJ1-2, the V gene TRBV6-6; D is ambiguous. This CDR3 spans 13 amino acids. Trimming shortened V by 5 bases and J by 4 bases, and 11 bases separated the two germline ends. Germline V gene sequence: CDR1 MNHNY, CDR2 SVGAGI (reference sequence). The DNA of the CDR3 is TGTGCCAGCAGTCCTGGCGGGTTCTATGGCTACACCTTC. Protein product: CASSPGGFYGYTF.

This clone was counted only a few times. V and J are TRBV28 and TRBJ1-1; 8 bases fit TRBD1. V was pared by 10 bases and J by 5 bases, with 9 bases of the junction left unmatched. This CDR3 contains 13 residues. Germline lookup yields CDR1 MDHEN and CDR2 SYDVKM. CDR3 coding DNA: TGTGCCACGAGCACAGGGGGGAGTACTGAAGCTTTCTTT. Encoded protein: CATSTGGSTEAFF.

This clone was observed a handful of times. This sequence joins TRBV28 and TRBJ1-5, with D hard to call. CDR3 length equals 13 residues. Germline CDR1 and CDR2: MDHEN and SYDVKM. The V end was cut by 2 bases, the J end by 5 bases, with 7 bases between. Written as DNA, the CDR3 is TGTGCCAGCAGTTTAGTCACAGATCAGCCCCAGCATTTT. Its protein product is CASSLVTDQPQHF.

The rearrangement uses TRBV10-1 and TRBJ2-5; the match to TRBD1 covers 10 bases. Trimming removed 6 bases from V and 5 bases from J; junction bases left unmatched: 9. The CDR3 runs 15 residues. Germline CDR1 reads WNHNN; CDR2 reads SYGVQD (reference sequence). The CDR3 sequence: CASSSGQGGSETQYF. CDR3 DNA: TGCGCCAGCAGCTCAGGACAGGGGGGATCCGAGACCCAGTACTTC.

V and J are TRBV7-9 and TRBJ2-2; D is possibly TRBD2 (5 bases). Germline V lookup: CDR1 SEHNR, CDR2 FQNEAQ (reference sequence). The CDR3 sequence is 14 residues long. V lost 9 bases, J lost 1 base, and 12 bases lay in between. The CDR3: CARSLSENTGELFF. CDR3 nucleotides: TGTGCCAGATCTCTTAGCGAGAACACCGGGGAGCTGTTTTTT.

The chain has TRBV7-9 and TRBJ1-2, with D maybe TRBD1 (5 bases). The CDR3 is 13 amino acids. Germline CDR1 is SEHNR and CDR2 is FQNEAQ (reference sequence). Trimming removed 5 bases from V and 0 bases from J, with 7 bases in between. In nucleotides, the CDR3 is TGTGCCAGCAGCCCAGGGACTAACTATGGCTACACCTTC. Translation: CASSPGTNYGYTF.

The V and J genes are TRBV29-1 and TRBJ1-1; 9 bases fit TRBD1. Germline CDR1 reads SQVTM; CDR2 reads ANQGSEA. The CDR3 length is 13 residues. After removal of 5 bases from V and 5 bases from J, the junction contained 6 bases not matched to a gene. The CDR3 spells CSVLGQGHTEAFF. CDR3 nucleotides: TGCAGCGTTCTAGGACAGGGGCATACTGAAGCTTTCTTT.

This clone was detected a few times. The V call is TRBV4-3, the J call TRBJ2-3; D not resolved. Trimming took off 4 bases at V and 5 bases at J, with 13 bases between the two ends. Looked up from germline, CDR1 is LGHNA and CDR2 is YSLEER. CDR3 length: 14 amino acids. The CDR3 loop is CASSLRKPGDTQYF. DNA for the CDR3: TGCGCCAGCAGCCTAAGAAAGCCGGGAGATACGCAGTATTTT.

The gene calls are TRBV5-1 and TRBJ2-1, with a tentative D call TRBD1 (5 bases). The CDR3 covers 16 residues. From germline, CDR1 is SGHRS and CDR2 YFSETQ. Trimming removed 1 base at V and 6 bases at J, with 17 bases between. The CDR3: CASSLFRHNGANEQFF. The CDR3 nucleotides read TGCGCCAGCAGCTTGTTTAGGCACAATGGGGCCAATGAGCAGTTCTTC.

The chain is built from TRBV27 and TRBJ1-2; D is perhaps TRBD1 (6 bases). The germline V gene encodes CDR1 MNHEY and CDR2 SMNVEV (reference sequence). The CDR3 has 14 amino acids. Trimming removed 3 bases at V and 4 bases at J, with 12 bases between. The CDR3, as DNA: TGTGCCAGCAGTTTGCGGACAGTAGGCTATGGCTACACCTTC. Its protein product is CASSLRTVGYGYTF.

This clone was found a few times. The chain carries TRBV7-9 and TRBJ2-7; 7 nucleotides agree with TRBD1. The germline V gene has CDR1 SEHNR and CDR2 FQNEAQ (reference sequence). The CDR3 covers 19 residues. With V trimmed by 4 bases and J by 4 bases, 22 bases remained unmatched. The CDR3 is CASSSLSFEGAARRYEQYF. The CDR3 nucleotides are TGTGCCAGCAGCTCTTTATCCTTCGAGGGGGCAGCGAGAAGGTACGAGCAGTACTTC.

This chain joins TRBV28 and TRBJ2-7, with a possible D match to TRBD1 (6 bases). V was trimmed by 6 bases and J by 8 bases, leaving 20 bases between them. Germline CDR1 is MDHEN and CDR2 is SYDVKM. This CDR3 is built from 14 residues. The CDR3 coding sequence is TGTGCCAGCAGCGATTCGGCGAAGGGGGACCAGCAGTACTTC. This gives the protein CASSDSAKGDQQYF.

With regard to this clone: Its ends do not fully match the called genes, so a read error is possible. The chain joins TRBV4-1 to TRBJ1-2; D gene unclear. The germline V gene has CDR1 MGHRA and CDR2 YSYEKL. The CDR3 covers 15 residues. CDR3 in amino acids: CASSQDLPINYGYPF. CDR3 coding DNA: TGCGCCAGCAGCCAAGATCTCCCGATCAACTATGGCTACCCCTTC.

The chain uses TRBV9 and TRBJ2-1, with unresolved D. The ends were cut back, 0 bases at V and 8 bases at J, with 6 bases in the middle. Looked up from germline, CDR1 is SGDLS and CDR2 is YYNGEE. This CDR3 contains 12 residues. The CDR3, as DNA: TGTGCCAGCAGCGTAGTCGACTATGAGCAGTTCTTC. Amino acids: CASSVVDYEQFF.

The chain has TRBV6-1 and TRBJ2-6; TRBD1 might be the D (5 bases). Per the germline V gene, CDR1 is MNHNS and CDR2 is SASEGT. Trimming removed 4 bases at V and 0 bases at J, with 10 bases between. This CDR3 comprises 16 residues. The CDR3 coding sequence is TGTGCCAGCAGTGCTTCAGGGATCTCTGGGGCCAACGTCCTGACTTTC. Translation gives CASSASGISGANVLTF.

A word on this clone: Germline is not matched at one junction end, which may reflect a read error. V usage is TRBV4-3 and J usage is TRBJ1-2; no firm D call. Germline lookup yields CDR1 LGHNA and CDR2 YSLEER. The CDR3 consists of 17 residues. The CDR3 DNA reads as TGCGCCAGCAGCCAAGATAAGCGAGCGGGGATGATAGAAGGCTACCCCTTC. Residues: CASSQDKRAGMIEGYPF.

The V call is TRBV6-6, the J call TRBJ1-1, with D perhaps matching TRBD1 (5 bases). Germline loops: CDR1 MNHNY, CDR2 SVGAGI (reference sequence). The CDR3 runs to 12 residues. Trimming took off 6 bases at V and 1 base at J, with 6 bases between the two ends. CDR3: CASSGQNTEAFF. CDR3 in DNA: TGTGCCAGCAGCGGACAGAACACTGAAGCTTTCTTT.

The V and J genes are TRBV7-8 and TRBJ2-5; a possible D gene is TRBD2 (7 bases). The CDR3 covers 17 residues. Trimming shortened V by 4 bases and J by 4 bases, and 22 bases separated the two germline ends. CDR1 is SGHVS, CDR2 FQNEAQ, per germline. As DNA, the CDR3 is TGTGCCAGCAGCTCCCTAACCCACAGGGAGGGGGTAGAGACCCAGTACTTC. It yields the protein CASSSLTHREGVETQYF.

This clone has a handful of counts. J is TRBJ2-1 and V is TRBV5-3, with D perhaps TRBD1 (5 bases). TRBV5-3 is flagged as an ORF with uncertain function. The CDR3 consists of 14 residues. V was shortened by 0 bases and J by 8 bases, with 12 bases between the two germline ends. CDR3 region: CARSLEVRVDEQFF. CDR3 in DNA: TGTGCCAGAAGCTTGGAGGTCAGGGTTGATGAGCAGTTCTTC.

In the case of this clone: The sample contains more than one DNA sequence encoding this CDR3. The CDR3 loop is CSVAASSYNEQFF. In nucleotides, the CDR3 is TGCAGCGTTGCTGCGAGCTCCTACAATGAGCAGTTCTTC. The chain recombines TRBV29-1 with TRBJ2-1, with D unclear. CDR3 length: 13 residues. Germline CDR1 and CDR2: SQVTM and ANQGSEA. The germline V and J ends were trimmed by 4 bases and 0 bases, with 7 bases remaining between them.

The rearrangement joins TRBV27 to TRBJ1-5; TRBD1 aligns across 8 bases. Germline CDR1 and CDR2: MNHEY and SMNVEV (reference sequence). The V and J ends lost 6 bases and 9 bases, in that order; junction bases with no gene match: 13. This CDR3 comprises 15 residues. The CDR3 DNA reads as TGTGCCAGCAGCCCAGGGGGCGGCGGTCTGGGGCCCCAGCATTTT. Its translation: CASSPGGGGLGPQHF.

CDR3 in amino acids: CASSVDRVGHGNTIYF. The CDR3 DNA follows: TGTGCCAGCAGCGTAGACAGGGTCGGGCATGGAAACACCATATATTTT. This chain connects TRBV9 to TRBJ1-3; weak D call: TRBD1 (6 bases). Germline loops: CDR1 SGDLS, CDR2 YYNGEE. V shed 0 bases and J shed 3 bases, with 13 bases lying between them. The CDR3 runs to 16 residues.

This chain uses TRBV13 with TRBJ1-1; TRBD1 agrees at 10 bases. Germline lookup yields CDR1 PRHDT and CDR2 FYEKMQ (reference sequence). The CDR3 has 16 amino acids. V shed 4 bases and J 0 bases; nucleotides not matched to a gene: 5. CDR3 sequence: CASSSDRGPLNTEAFF. In nucleotides, the CDR3 is TGTGCCAGCAGCTCCGACAGGGGGCCCTTGAACACTGAAGCTTTCTTT.

This chain links TRBV20-1 with TRBJ2-3; perhaps TRBD2 as D (5 bases). Germline V CDR1 and CDR2: DFQATT, SNEGSKA (reference sequence). Trimming removed 4 bases at V and 11 bases at J, with 10 bases between. The CDR3 extends over 10 amino acids. CDR3 sequence (DNA): TGCAGTGCTACTCGGAGGATGCAGTATTTT. Its protein product is CSATRRMQYF.